This T cell receptor (beta chain) came from a study of vaccination effects on CD4 cells after COVID-19. Only in-frame clones appear in the TCRdb table, and some are missing; sequencing was by immunoSEQ multiplex PCR. The sample lists about 55,000 clones, more than 60% occurring once. With regard to this clone: Its cognate antigen is unknown.

Prior to sequencing, the ViraFEST assay stimulated PBMC with viral peptide pools, which expanded the antigen-specific CD4+ T cells. The culture ran for nine to ten days, and then CD4+ T cells were isolated. Testing of the vaccine recipients showed negative nucleocapsid antibodies and no prior SARS-CoV-2 infection. The sequenced sample was CD4+ T cells from PBMCs cultured with SARS-CoV-2 spike peptides, obtained before COVID-19 vaccination. This receptor was identified in a human donor who received a COVID-19 vaccine.

CDR3 region: CASSRLQLGNEKLFF. For the CDR3, the DNA is TGTGCCAGCAGCCGCCTCCAATTGGGTAATGAAAAACTGTTTTTT. The rearrangement links TRBV6-2 or TRBV6-3 to TRBJ1-4; D not resolved. The germline V gene has CDR1 MNHEY and CDR2 SVGEGT. This CDR3 region has 15 residues. V was cut by 6 bases and J by 4 bases, with 15 bases left in between.